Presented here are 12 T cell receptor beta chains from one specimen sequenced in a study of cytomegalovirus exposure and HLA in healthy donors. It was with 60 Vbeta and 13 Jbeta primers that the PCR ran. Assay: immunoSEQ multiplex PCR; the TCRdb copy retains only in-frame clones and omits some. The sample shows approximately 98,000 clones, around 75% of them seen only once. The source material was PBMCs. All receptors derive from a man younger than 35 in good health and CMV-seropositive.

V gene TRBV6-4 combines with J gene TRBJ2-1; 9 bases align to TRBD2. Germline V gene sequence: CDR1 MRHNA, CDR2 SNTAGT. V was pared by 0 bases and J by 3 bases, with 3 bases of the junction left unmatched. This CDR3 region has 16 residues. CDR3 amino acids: CASSDSGGGGYNEQFF. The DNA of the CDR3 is TGTGCCAGCAGTGACTCCGGCGGGGGGGGCTACAATGAGCAGTTCTTC.

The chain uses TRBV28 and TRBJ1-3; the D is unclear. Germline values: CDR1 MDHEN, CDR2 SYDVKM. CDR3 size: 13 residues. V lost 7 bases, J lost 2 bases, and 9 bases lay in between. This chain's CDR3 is CASNTGTGNTIYF. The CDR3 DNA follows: TGTGCCAGCAATACGGGAACTGGAAACACCATATATTTT. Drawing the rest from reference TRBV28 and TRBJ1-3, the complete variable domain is DVKVTQSSRYLVKRTGEKVFLECVQDMDHENMFWYRQDPGLGLRLIYFSYDVKMKEKGDIPEGYSVSREKKERFSLILESASTNQTSMYLCASNTGTGNTIYFGEGSWLTVV.

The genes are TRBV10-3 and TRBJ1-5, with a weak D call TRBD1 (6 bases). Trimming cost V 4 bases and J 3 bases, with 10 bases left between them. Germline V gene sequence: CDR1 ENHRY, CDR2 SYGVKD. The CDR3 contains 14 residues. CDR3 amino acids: CAISGGQLNQPQHF. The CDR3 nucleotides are TGTGCCATCAGTGGAGGACAGCTCAATCAGCCCCAGCATTTT.

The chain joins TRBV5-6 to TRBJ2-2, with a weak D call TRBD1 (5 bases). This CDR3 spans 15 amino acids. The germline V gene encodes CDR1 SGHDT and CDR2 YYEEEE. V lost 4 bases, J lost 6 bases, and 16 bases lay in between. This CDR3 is CASSPAQGFAGELFF. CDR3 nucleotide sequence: TGTGCCAGCAGCCCGGCTCAGGGATTCGCCGGGGAGCTGTTTTTT. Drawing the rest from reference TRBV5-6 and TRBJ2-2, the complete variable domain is DAGVTQSPTHLIKTRGQQVTLRCSPKSGHDTVSWYQQALGQGPQFIFQYYEEEERQRGNFPDRFSGHQFPNYSSELNVNALLLGDSALYLCASSPAQGFAGELFFGEGSRLTVL.

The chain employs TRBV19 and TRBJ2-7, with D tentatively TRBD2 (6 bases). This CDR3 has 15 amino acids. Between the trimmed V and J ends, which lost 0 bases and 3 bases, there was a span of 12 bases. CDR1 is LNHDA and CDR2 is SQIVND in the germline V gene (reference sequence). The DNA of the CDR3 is TGTGCCAGTAGTATAGAGGGAGGAACTAACTACGAGCAGTACTTC. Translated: CASSIEGGTNYEQYF.

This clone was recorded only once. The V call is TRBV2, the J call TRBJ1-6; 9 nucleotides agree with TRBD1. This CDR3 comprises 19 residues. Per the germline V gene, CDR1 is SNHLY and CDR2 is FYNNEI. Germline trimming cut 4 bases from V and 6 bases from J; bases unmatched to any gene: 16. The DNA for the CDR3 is TGTGCCAGCAGTGGGTGGACAGGGGCCGCCCCTGGTCTTAATTCACCCCTCCACTTT. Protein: CASSGWTGAAPGLNSPLHF.

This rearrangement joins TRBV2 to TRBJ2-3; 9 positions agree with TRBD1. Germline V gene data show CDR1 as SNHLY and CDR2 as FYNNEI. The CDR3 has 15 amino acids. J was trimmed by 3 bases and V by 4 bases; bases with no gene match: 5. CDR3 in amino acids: CASSGGTGRTDTQYF. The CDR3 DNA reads TGTGCCAGCAGTGGGGGGACAGGGAGGACAGATACGCAGTATTTT. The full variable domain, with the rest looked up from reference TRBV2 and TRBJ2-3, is EPEVTQTPSHQVTQMGQEVILRCVPISNHLYFYWYRQILGQKVEFLVSFYNNEISEKSEIFDDQFSVERPDGSNFTLKIRSTKLEDSAMYFCASSGGTGRTDTQYFGPGTRLTVL.

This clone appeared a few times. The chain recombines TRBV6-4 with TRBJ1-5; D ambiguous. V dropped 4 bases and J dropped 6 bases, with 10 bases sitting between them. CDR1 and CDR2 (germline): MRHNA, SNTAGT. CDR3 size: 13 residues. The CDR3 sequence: CASSVSHLQPQHF. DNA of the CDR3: TGTGCCAGCAGTGTTAGCCATCTTCAGCCCCAGCATTTT.

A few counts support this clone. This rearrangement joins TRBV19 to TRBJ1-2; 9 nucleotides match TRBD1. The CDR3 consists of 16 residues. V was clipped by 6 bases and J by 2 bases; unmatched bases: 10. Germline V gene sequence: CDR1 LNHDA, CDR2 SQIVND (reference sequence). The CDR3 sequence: CASRTEYRGQNYGYTF. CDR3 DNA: TGTGCCAGTAGAACCGAATACAGGGGGCAAAACTATGGCTACACCTTC.

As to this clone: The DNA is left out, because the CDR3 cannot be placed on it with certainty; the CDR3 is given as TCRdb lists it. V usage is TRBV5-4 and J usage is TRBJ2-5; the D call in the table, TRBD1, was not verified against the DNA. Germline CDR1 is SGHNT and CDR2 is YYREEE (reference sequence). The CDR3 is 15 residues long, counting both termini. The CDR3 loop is CASSFGQGYQETQYF.

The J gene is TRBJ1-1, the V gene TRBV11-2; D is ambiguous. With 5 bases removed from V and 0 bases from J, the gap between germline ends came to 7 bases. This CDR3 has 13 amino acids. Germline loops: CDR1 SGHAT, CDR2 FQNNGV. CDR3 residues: CASSPQMNTEAFF. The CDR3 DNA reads TGTGCCAGCAGCCCTCAGATGAACACTGAAGCTTTCTTT.

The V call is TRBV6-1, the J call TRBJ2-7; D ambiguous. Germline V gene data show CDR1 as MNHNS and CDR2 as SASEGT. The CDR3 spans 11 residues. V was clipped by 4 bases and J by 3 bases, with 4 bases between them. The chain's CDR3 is CASSAIYEQYF. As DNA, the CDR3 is TGTGCCAGCAGTGCTATCTACGAGCAGTACTTC.